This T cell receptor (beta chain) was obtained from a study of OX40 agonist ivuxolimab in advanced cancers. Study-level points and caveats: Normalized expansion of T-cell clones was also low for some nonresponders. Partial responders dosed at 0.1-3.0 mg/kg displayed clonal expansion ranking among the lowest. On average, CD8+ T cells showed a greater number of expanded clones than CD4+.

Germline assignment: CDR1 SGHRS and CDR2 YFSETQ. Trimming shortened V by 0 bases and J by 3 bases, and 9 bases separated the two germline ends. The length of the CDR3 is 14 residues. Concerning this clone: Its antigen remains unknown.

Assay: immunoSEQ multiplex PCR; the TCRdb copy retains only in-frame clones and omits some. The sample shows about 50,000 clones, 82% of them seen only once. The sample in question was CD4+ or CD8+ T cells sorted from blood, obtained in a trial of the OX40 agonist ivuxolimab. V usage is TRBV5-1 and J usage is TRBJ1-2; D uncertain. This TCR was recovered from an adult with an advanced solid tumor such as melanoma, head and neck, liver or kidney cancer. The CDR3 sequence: CASSLGDGDYGYTF. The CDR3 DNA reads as TGCGCCAGCAGCTTGGGGGATGGGGACTATGGCTACACCTTC. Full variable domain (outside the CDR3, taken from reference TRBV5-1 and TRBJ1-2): KAGVTQTPRYLIKTRGQQVTLSCSPISGHRSVSWYQQTPGQGLQFLFEYFSETQRNKGNFPGRFSGRQFSNSRSEMNVSTLELGDSALYLCASSLGDGDYGYTFGSGTRLTVV.